This T cell receptor beta chain originates from a study of immune evolution from preneoplasia to lung adenocarcinoma. Turning to the study itself: HLA loss of heterozygosity: around 6.5% AIS, about 14% MIA, more than 25% ADC, none AAH. Study findings and constraints: Later-stage lesions appeared to have more T cells, more diversity, less clonality. From normal lung to invasive adenocarcinoma, top clone frequencies appeared to decrease.

Patients had resection in Japan or China between about 2014 and 2018. Libraries were prepared by immunoSEQ multiplex PCR; TCRdb keeps only in-frame clonotypes and omits some of them. This table has roughly 13,000 clones, 80% appearing once. This clone was detected only once. Its antigen is not known. The length of the CDR3 is 15 residues. The germline V gene encodes CDR1 ENHRY and CDR2 SYGVKD. V lost 3 bases to trimming and J lost 6 bases; unmatched junction nucleotides: 5. Input material: FFPE minimally invasive lung adenocarcinoma tissue. The source of this sequence is an older person with lung adenocarcinoma. V gene TRBV10-3 combines with J gene TRBJ1-5, with 10 bases identical to TRBD1. The CDR3 protein is CAISDDRGQGQPQHF. The CDR3 DNA reads as TGTGCCATCAGTGATGACAGGGGGCAAGGTCAGCCCCAGCATTTT.